The 24 T cell receptor beta chains in this list originate from one sample, sequenced in a study of T cell changes during pregnancy in multiple sclerosis. Method: immunoSEQ multiplex PCR; TCRdb's copy keeps in-frame clones and lacks some. The table has under 85,000 clones, around 90% seen once; the top ten hold around 0.27%. Material: CD4+ T cells from peripheral blood mononuclear cells, obtained in the third trimester of pregnancy. Every receptor here comes from a female donor in good health, enrolled as a control in a pregnancy study.

The rearrangement uses TRBV6-4 and TRBJ2-3; D perhaps matches TRBD2 (6 bases). Germline V gene sequence: CDR1 MRHNA, CDR2 SNTAGT. Deletions cut 5 bases from V and 3 bases from J, with 12 bases between. The CDR3 sequence is 14 residues long. The CDR3 DNA reads as TGTGCCAGCAGTCCAAACGGGGGTACAGATACGCAGTATTTT. This encodes CASSPNGGTDTQYF.

The rearrangement joins TRBV10-3 to TRBJ1-1, with TRBD1 matching 7 bases. Germline V gene data show CDR1 as ENHRY and CDR2 as SYGVKD. CDR3 length equals 13 residues. Trimming removed 6 bases from V and 1 base from J; junction bases left unmatched: 2. CDR3 coding DNA: TGTGCCATCAGGGGGGACAGGAACACTGAAGCTTTCTTT. Translating gives CAIRGDRNTEAFF.

The V call is TRBV7-9, the J call TRBJ2-7; 8 bases match TRBD1. Germline values: CDR1 SEHNR, CDR2 FQNEAQ (reference sequence). This CDR3 is 15 amino acids long. The V gene end was trimmed by 0 bases and the J gene end by 5 bases; junction bases not matched to a gene: 6. CDR3 loop: CASSLAGQGRHEQYF. The DNA of the CDR3 is TGTGCCAGCAGCTTAGCCGGACAGGGTCGACACGAGCAGTACTTC. Supplemented by reference TRBV7-9 and TRBJ2-7, the full variable domain reads DTGVSQNPRHKITKRGQNVTFRCDPISEHNRLYWYRQTLGQGPEFLTYFQNEAQLEKSRLLSDRFSAERPKGSFSTLEIQRTEQGDSAMYLCASSLAGQGRHEQYFGPGTRLTVT.

V gene TRBV7-2 combines with J gene TRBJ2-1; TRBD1 matches at 9 bases. The CDR3 covers 14 residues. V lost 6 bases and J lost 7; bases outside the gene matches: 7. CDR1 is SGHTA, CDR2 FQGNSA, per germline. The CDR3 protein is CASRPGQGWNEQFF. The CDR3 DNA reads as TGTGCCAGCAGGCCGGGACAGGGTTGGAATGAGCAGTTCTTC.

V is TRBV4-3 and J is TRBJ1-4, with 9 bases fitting TRBD1. J was trimmed by 3 bases and V by 3 bases; bases with no gene match: 2. Germline V gives CDR1 LGHNA, CDR2 YSLEER. The CDR3 has 15 amino acids. Here the CDR3 DNA reads TGCGCCAGCAGCCAGGACAGGGGAGCTAATGAAAAACTGTTTTTT. This encodes CASSQDRGANEKLFF.

The chain couples TRBV13 to TRBJ2-5; unclear D gene. Per germline, CDR1 PRHDT and CDR2 FYEKMQ (reference sequence). There are 15 residues in the CDR3. Trimming removed 0 bases at V and 2 bases at J, with 10 bases between. The CDR3 coding sequence is TGTGCCAGCAGCTTAGGTGGTGGGCAGCAAGAGACCCAGTACTTC. Protein sequence: CASSLGGGQQETQYF.

The chain couples TRBV5-4 to TRBJ1-6; perhaps TRBD1 as D (6 bases). The V gene's germline CDR1 is SGHNT and CDR2 YYREEE (reference sequence). Trimming stripped 4 bases from V and 7 bases from J, with 18 bases between. This CDR3 comprises 16 residues. This chain's CDR3 is CASSATGGGANSPLHF. As DNA, the CDR3 is TGTGCCAGCAGCGCGACCGGGGGGGGCGCGAATTCACCCCTCCACTTT. Supplemented by reference TRBV5-4 and TRBJ1-6, the full variable domain reads ETGVTQSPTHLIKTRGQQVTLRCSSQSGHNTVSWYQQALGQGPQFIFQYYREEENGRGNFPPRFSGLQFPNYSSELNVNALELDDSALYLCASSATGGGANSPLHFGNGTRLTVT.

V is TRBV6-5 and J is TRBJ1-6; possible D gene TRBD1, 5 bases. V was pared by 6 bases and J by 9 bases, with 15 bases between. Germline-derived CDR1 and CDR2 are MNHEY and SVGAGI. CDR3 size: 14 residues. The CDR3 region is CASSPREGRSPLHF. CDR3 DNA: TGTGCCAGCAGCCCCAGGGAAGGTCGTTCACCCCTCCACTTT.

The rearrangement links TRBV18 to TRBJ1-3; D possibly corresponds to TRBD1 (6 bases). The CDR3 sequence is 14 residues long. V lost 3 bases and J 4 bases, leaving 10 bases between the germline ends. Germline CDR1 and CDR2: KGHSH and LQKENI. CDR3 region: CASSPDRQGNTIYF. Here the CDR3 DNA reads TGTGCCAGCTCACCGGACAGACAGGGAAACACCATATATTTT.

V is TRBV4-2 and J is TRBJ1-4; D call uncertain. Per the germline V gene, CDR1 is LGHNA and CDR2 is YNFKEQ. The CDR3 is 16 amino acids. Trimming took off 3 bases at V and 6 bases at J, with 17 bases between the two ends. The CDR3 DNA follows: TGTGCCAGCAGCCAGTCCCCGGGATTAAGGGATGAAAAACTGTTTTTT. Its protein is CASSQSPGLRDEKLFF.

The count of this clone is one. V gene TRBV6-5 combines with J gene TRBJ1-1; D is perhaps TRBD1 (6 bases). The V end was cut by 5 bases, the J end by 6 bases, with 19 bases between. The CDR3 has 15 residues. Germline CDR1 and CDR2: MNHEY and SVGAGI. The CDR3 protein is CASSRYSQGYAEAFF. In DNA form, the CDR3 reads TGTGCCAGCAGTCGATACTCACAGGGATATGCTGAAGCTTTCTTT.

J is TRBJ1-6 and V is TRBV6-5; a possible D gene is TRBD1 (5 bases). The V end lost 2 bases, the J end lost 8 bases, and 7 bases lay between the germline ends. The length of the CDR3 is 13 residues. CDR1 and CDR2 (germline): MNHEY, SVGAGI. The CDR3 bases are TGTGCCAGCAGTTACAGGGGTGATTCACCCCTCCACTTT. Translating it yields CASSYRGDSPLHF.

The chain couples TRBV19 to TRBJ2-3; possibly TRBD1 for D (5 bases). V lost 2 bases to trimming and J lost 5 bases, with 11 bases between them. The CDR3 extends over 14 amino acids. In germline, CDR1 is LNHDA, CDR2 SQIVND (reference sequence). The CDR3 DNA sequence: TGTGCCAGTAGTATACGGCAGGGCGGAGATACGCAGTATTTT. Its translation: CASSIRQGGDTQYF.

This chain connects TRBV4-2 to TRBJ1-5, with no clear D. Trimming left V 0 bases short and J 2 bases short, with 5 bases between. Germline loops: CDR1 LGHNA, CDR2 YNFKEQ. The CDR3 loop spans 14 amino acids. CDR3 nucleotides: TGTGCCAGCAGCCAAGATCCGGGCAATCAGCCCCAGCATTTT. Its translation: CASSQDPGNQPQHF.

The V call is TRBV19, the J call TRBJ1-3; D uncertain. In germline, CDR1 is LNHDA, CDR2 SQIVND (reference sequence). The CDR3 loop spans 16 amino acids. V lost 4 bases to trimming and J lost 0 bases, with 13 bases between them. As DNA, the CDR3 is TGTGCCAGTAGTACGCCTGGACGGGGCTCTGGAAACACCATATATTTT. It encodes CASSTPGRGSGNTIYF.

The rearrangement uses TRBV6-1 and TRBJ1-2, with D unclear. V shed 3 bases and J shed 6 bases, with 8 bases lying between them. CDR3 length: 12 amino acids. In germline, CDR1 is MNHNS, CDR2 SASEGT. The CDR3 loop is CASSETGDGYTF. Here the CDR3 DNA reads TGTGCCAGCAGTGAGACGGGAGATGGCTACACCTTC.

The chain uses TRBV2 and TRBJ1-1; D remains unclear. The CDR3 contains 16 residues. The V end was cut by 0 bases, the J end by 0 bases, with 11 bases between. CDR1 and CDR2 from the germline V gene are SNHLY and FYNNEI. CDR3: CASSEALGVMNTEAFF. The DNA of the CDR3 is TGTGCCAGCAGTGAAGCGCTCGGGGTCATGAACACTGAAGCTTTCTTT. The full variable domain, with the rest looked up from reference TRBV2 and TRBJ1-1, is EPEVTQTPSHQVTQMGQEVILRCVPISNHLYFYWYRQILGQKVEFLVSFYNNEISEKSEIFDDQFSVERPDGSNFTLKIRSTKLEDSAMYFCASSEALGVMNTEAFFGQGTRLTVV.

This chain connects TRBV19 to TRBJ2-3, with 10 bases fitting TRBD2. After removal of 1 base from V and 4 bases from J, the junction contained 2 bases not matched to a gene. Germline V CDR1 and CDR2: LNHDA, SQIVND (reference sequence). The CDR3 covers 15 residues. CDR3 loop: CASSIGSGGPDTQYF. CDR3 sequence (DNA): TGTGCCAGTAGTATAGGTAGCGGGGGGCCAGATACGCAGTATTTT.

The chain has TRBV11-3 and TRBJ2-5; TRBD2 is a possible D gene (7 bases). CDR1 and CDR2 (germline): SGHNT, YENEEA. Trimming pared 5 bases from V and 4 bases from J, leaving 17 bases between. This CDR3 spans 15 amino acids. The CDR3 DNA sequence: TGTGCCAGCAGCCGGGGGGCCTCAAGGGCAGAGACCCAGTACTTC. Protein product: CASSRGASRAETQYF.

The chain carries TRBV5-6 and TRBJ2-1, with TRBD2 matching over 9 bases. J was trimmed by 5 bases and V by 4 bases; bases with no gene match: 19. Germline-derived CDR1 and CDR2 are SGHDT and YYEEEE. This CDR3 has 19 amino acids. The CDR3: CASSVFRPASGVTNNEQFF. The CDR3, as DNA: TGTGCCAGCAGCGTTTTTAGGCCGGCTAGCGGGGTGACTAACAATGAGCAGTTCTTC.

This chain connects TRBV18 to TRBJ1-1; 7 bases agree with TRBD1. Germline CDR1 reads KGHSH; CDR2 reads LQKENI. This CDR3 is built from 16 residues. The J segment lost 0 bases and the V segment lost 2 bases, leaving 6 bases of the junction unmatched. The CDR3 nucleotides read TGTGCCAGCTCACCATGGGGACAGCCTATGAACACTGAAGCTTTCTTT. Translation gives CASSPWGQPMNTEAFF.

The CDR3 sequence: CASSLIGTSGGLITDTQYF. The CDR3 coding sequence is TGTGCCAGCAGTTTAATCGGGACTAGCGGGGGGCTTATTACAGATACGCAGTATTTT. This rearrangement joins TRBV27 to TRBJ2-3; 15 nucleotides agree with TRBD2. Germline V gene lookup returns CDR1 MNHEY and CDR2 SMNVEV (reference sequence). V dropped 2 bases and J dropped 3; count of bases not matched to a gene: 9. There are 19 residues in the CDR3.

The CDR3 protein is CASSSRTRSGSDTQYF. In DNA form, the CDR3 reads TGTGCCAGTAGTTCCCGGACTCGATCTGGGTCAGATACGCAGTATTTT. This chain connects TRBV19 to TRBJ2-3; D perhaps matches TRBD2 (5 bases). V lost 5 bases to trimming and J lost 4 bases, with 19 bases between them. Germline-derived CDR1 and CDR2 are LNHDA and SQIVND (reference sequence). The length of the CDR3 is 16 residues.

This rearrangement joins TRBV10-1 to TRBJ2-2, with D possibly matching TRBD1 (5 bases). This CDR3 is 16 amino acids long. The V gene lost 7 bases and the J gene lost 0 bases, with 15 bases spanning the gap. Germline V CDR1 and CDR2: WNHNN, SYGVQD (reference sequence). The CDR3 sequence is CASNPDRITNTGELFF. CDR3 nucleotide sequence: TGCGCCAGCAACCCTGACAGAATCACGAACACCGGGGAGCTGTTTTTT.